These 13 T cell receptor beta chains came from one sample sequenced in a study of cytomegalovirus exposure and HLA in healthy donors. Primers: 60 Vbeta forward and 13 Jbeta reverse. The repertoire was sequenced with immunoSEQ multiplex PCR; TCRdb's copy has only in-frame clones and lacks some. The sample holds about 130,000 clones, around three quarters seen once. Sample: PBMCs. These receptor sequences come from a male donor in good health and CMV-seropositive.

The J gene is TRBJ1-3, the V gene TRBV10-3, with D unclear. V lost 2 bases, J lost 3 bases, and 2 bases lay in between. The CDR3 is 12 residues long. In germline, CDR1 is ENHRY, CDR2 SYGVKD. CDR3 in DNA: TGTGCCATCAGTGAGCTTGGAAACACCATATATTTT. Amino acids: CAISELGNTIYF.

A single count supports this clone. The CDR3 DNA is TGCGCCAGCAGCTTGGATAGCGGGCACGAGTCAGATACGCAGTATTTT. Amino acid sequence: CASSLDSGHESDTQYF. The V and J genes are TRBV5-1 and TRBJ2-3; TRBD2 aligns across 7 bases. The V gene's germline CDR1 is SGHRS and CDR2 YFSETQ. V trimming: 0 bases; J trimming: 4 bases; junction bases outside the gene matches: 8. The CDR3 spans 16 residues.

This CDR3 is CASSREFSVSYEQFF. The CDR3 DNA is TGTGCCAGCAGCAGGGAATTTAGCGTGTCGTACGAGCAGTTCTTC. The V gene is TRBV7-8, the J gene TRBJ2-1, with D possibly being TRBD2 (5 bases). Trimming cost V 5 bases and J 10 bases, with 21 bases left between them. This CDR3 spans 15 amino acids. Germline V gene lookup returns CDR1 SGHVS and CDR2 FQNEAQ.

DNA for the CDR3: TGTGCCAGCAGCTTCGGCGGGGGGGGATACAATGAGCAGTTCTTC. Residues: CASSFGGGGYNEQFF. The rearrangement joins TRBV13 to TRBJ2-1, with 9 bases aligning to TRBD2. This CDR3 region has 15 residues. CDR1 and CDR2 (germline): PRHDT, FYEKMQ (reference sequence). The V segment lost 3 bases and the J segment 4 bases; nucleotides outside the gene matches: 4.

The genes are TRBV18 and TRBJ2-7; 9 bases are shared with TRBD2. Germline CDR1 is KGHSH and CDR2 is LQKENI. This CDR3 is built from 17 residues. Trimming took 3 bases from V and 3 from J; bases not matched to a gene: 12. The CDR3 DNA sequence: TGTGCCAGCTCACCGTTAGCGGGAGAGAGTCCGTACTACGAGCAGTACTTC. Protein: CASSPLAGESPYYEQYF.

There are a few counts of this clone. The rearrangement links TRBV5-8 to TRBJ1-1; 7 bases map to TRBD1. J was trimmed by 10 bases and V by 4 bases; bases with no gene match: 19. The germline V gene has CDR1 SGHTS and CDR2 YDEGEE. The CDR3 is made up of 16 amino acids. The CDR3 nucleotides are TGTGCCAGCAGCCTAGGAGGGGGCCCCTTAGCTGTTGGAGCTTTCTTT. Amino acid sequence: CASSLGGGPLAVGAFF.

V gene TRBV2 combines with J gene TRBJ2-7; TRBD1 matches at 9 bases. The CDR3 loop spans 13 amino acids. J lost 5 bases, V lost 6 bases, and 5 bases had no gene match. Germline-derived CDR1 and CDR2 are SNHLY and FYNNEI. The CDR3 nucleotides are TGTGCCAGCAGATACAGGGGGCCCAACGAGCAGTACTTC. It translates to CASRYRGPNEQYF.

This chain links TRBV12-5 with TRBJ2-5, with 7 bases fitting TRBD1. Germline loops: CDR1 LGHNT, CDR2 FRNRAP. This CDR3 region has 17 residues. The V gene end was trimmed by 6 bases and the J gene end by 0 bases; junction bases not matched to a gene: 13. The CDR3: CASGQDRAALNQETQYF. CDR3 nucleotides: TGTGCTAGTGGCCAAGACAGGGCCGCGCTGAACCAAGAGACCCAGTACTTC.

The chain is built from TRBV19 and TRBJ1-2; D not resolved. The germline V gene has CDR1 LNHDA and CDR2 SQIVND (reference sequence). Trimming took 4 bases from V and 4 from J, leaving 7 bases between them. The CDR3 runs to 12 residues. CDR3 in DNA: TGTGCCAGTAGTAAGTCAGTCTATGGCTACACCTTC. This translates into CASSKSVYGYTF.

The genes are TRBV28 and TRBJ2-2; weak D call: TRBD1 (6 bases). V lost 5 bases to trimming and J lost 4 bases, with 14 bases between them. This CDR3 is built from 15 residues. Germline V gene sequence: CDR1 MDHEN, CDR2 SYDVKM. As DNA, the CDR3 is TGTGCCAGCAGTCTACTATCACAGGGCACCGGGGAGCTGTTTTTT. It codes for CASSLLSQGTGELFF.

The chain uses TRBV6-4 and TRBJ2-7; 11 bases are a match to TRBD2. This CDR3 region has 15 residues. Germline loops: CDR1 MRHNA, CDR2 SNTAGT. V shed 6 bases and J 7 bases; nucleotides not matched to a gene: 11. Written as DNA, the CDR3 is TGTGCCAGCAGCGCTACTAGCGGGGGTCCGGGGGAGCAGTACTTC. Residues: CASSATSGGPGEQYF.

The CDR3 DNA reads TGTGCCAGCAGCCAAAACTGGGGCGCCGGGGAGCTGTTTTTT. As protein: CASSQNWGAGELFF. The chain is built from TRBV14 and TRBJ2-2; tentative D call: TRBD1 (5 bases). CDR3 length: 14 residues. Germline V lookup: CDR1 SGHDN, CDR2 FVKESK. V was trimmed by 2 bases and J by 6 bases, leaving 10 bases between them.

The chain joins TRBV4-2 to TRBJ1-2; tentatively, D is TRBD1 (5 bases). There are 13 residues in the CDR3. V shed 0 bases and J shed 8 bases, with 10 bases lying between them. Germline V gene lookup returns CDR1 LGHNA and CDR2 YNFKEQ. The CDR3 DNA follows: TGTGCCAGCAGCCAAGATCAGGGATACGGCTACACCTTC. Translation: CASSQDQGYGYTF.